This TCR beta chain was documented in a study of T cell responses to AZD1222 COVID-19 vaccine. On this clone: Its antigen is undetermined.

Using immunoSEQ multiplex PCR, the repertoire was profiled, and TCRdb retains in-frame clones only, with some absent. This table holds tens of thousands of clones, about 90% found once. Study-level points and caveats: Regions 160-218 and 743-854 held dominance among vaccine-associated CD4 TCRs, which spanned spike. Once two AZD1222 doses were given, Spike-specific TCR breadth and depth went up. Close to half of all spike-specific TCRs reportedly target regions of the variants that are unmutated. Donors were largely white British and mainly female; clonal diversity was possibly underestimated.

Germline CDR1 reads MNHEY; CDR2 reads SVGAGI. CDR3 size: 13 residues. V was pared by 4 bases and J by 8 bases, with 9 bases between. The receptor's source is an adult in good health. The gene calls are TRBV6-5 and TRBJ1-6, with a weak D call TRBD1 (6 bases). Sample: peripheral blood, taken on day 0 of AZD1222 vaccination. CDR3 protein: CASSSQGYSPLHF. For the CDR3, the DNA is TGTGCCAGCAGTTCCCAGGGGTATTCACCCCTCCACTTT.